The 30 T cell receptor beta chains below all came from one sample that was sequenced in a study of identical twins. TCRdb re-analysed the 5' RACE reads in MiXCR, keeping a single row per CDR3 protein. The profile shows about 530,000 distinct CDR3 sequences, 20% to 25% of them singletons. The sample was also reused in another study, on yellow fever vaccine responses in identical twins.

What was sequenced was CD4+ T cells sorted from blood. The source is a woman under 30 in good health.

The table lists this clonotype with many counts. The junction departs from germline at one end; a sequencing error may be responsible. The chain links TRBV5-1 to TRBJ2-2, with a tentative D call TRBD1 (6 bases). The CDR3 is 14 residues long. Germline V gene sequence: CDR1 SGHRS, CDR2 YFSETQ. CDR3 DNA: TGTGCCAGCAGCCGGACAGAGAACACCGGGGAGCTGTTTTTT. Its protein product is CASSRTENTGELFF.

J is TRBJ2-2 and V is TRBV7-2; TRBD2 agrees at 8 bases. Looked up from germline, CDR1 is SGHTA and CDR2 is FQGNSA. The CDR3 extends over 16 amino acids. The junction had 6 bases not matched to a gene; V was cut back by 0 bases and J by 6 bases. The CDR3 spells CASSLAPGLVAGELFF. The CDR3 DNA reads TGTGCCAGCAGCTTAGCCCCGGGACTAGTCGCCGGGGAGCTGTTTTTT.

In this sample, this clonotype turned up a few times. The chain recombines TRBV5-6 with TRBJ1-5; D uncertain. Germline-derived CDR1 and CDR2 are SGHDT and YYEEEE. The V and J ends lost 3 bases and 0 bases respectively, with 19 bases between them. CDR3 length: 18 amino acids. CDR3 sequence (DNA): TGTGCCAGCAGCTCTCAAAAGCGTCGAGTTGGTAGCAATCAGCCCCAGCATTTT. The encoded protein is CASSSQKRRVGSNQPQHF.

CDR3: CASSDPGRLQETQYF. The CDR3 nucleotides read TGTGCCAGCAGTGACCCGGGACGGCTCCAAGAGACCCAGTACTTC. The rearrangement joins TRBV25-1 to TRBJ2-5; D possibly uses TRBD1 or TRBD2 (5 bases each). V was pared by 3 bases and J by 1 base, with 12 bases between. The CDR3 covers 15 residues. Germline V CDR1 and CDR2: MGHDK, SYGVNS.

V gene TRBV20-1 combines with J gene TRBJ2-1, with TRBD2 identical over 11 bases. CDR1 DFQATT and CDR2 SNEGSKA come from the germline V gene (reference sequence). The CDR3 has 15 residues. V was clipped by 4 bases and J by 5 bases; unmatched bases: 7. The CDR3, as DNA: TGCAGTGCTACCCCACTAGCGGGAGCGAACAATGAGCAGTTCTTC. It translates to CSATPLAGANNEQFF.

The chain recombines TRBV7-6 with TRBJ2-1; D gene unclear. The CDR3 covers 13 residues. Trimming removed 5 bases from V and 1 base from J, with 6 bases in between. Germline assignment: CDR1 SGHVS and CDR2 FNYEAQ. CDR3 region: CASSTTSYNEQFF. The CDR3 DNA is TGTGCCAGCAGCACTACTTCCTACAATGAGCAGTTCTTC.

CDR3 region: CASSQIRQGQETQYF. In nucleotides, the CDR3 is TGTGCCAGCAGCCAAATAAGACAGGGCCAGGAGACCCAGTACTTC. The chain links TRBV14 to TRBJ2-5; 7 nucleotides agree with TRBD1. The CDR3 length is 15 residues. Losses at the gene ends were 2 bases for V and 5 bases for J; bases not matched to a gene: 8. The germline gives CDR1 SGHDN, CDR2 FVKESK.

This rearrangement joins TRBV4-2 to TRBJ2-5; 8 nucleotides align to TRBD2. V shed 0 bases and J 4 bases; nucleotides not matched to a gene: 7. The CDR3 contains 16 residues. Germline V lookup: CDR1 LGHNA, CDR2 YNFKEQ. In DNA, the CDR3 is TGTGCCAGCAGCCAAGAAGGGACTAGTGTTCGAGAGACCCAGTACTTC. It codes for CASSQEGTSVRETQYF.

This clonotype appeared a few times. The V call is TRBV12-3 or TRBV12-4, the J call TRBJ2-3, with 12 positions matching TRBD2. CDR3 length: 15 amino acids. V lost 6 bases to trimming and J lost 5 bases; unmatched junction nucleotides: 6. Written as DNA, the CDR3 is TGTGCCAGCAGGCTAGCGGGGGGGCTGGGAGATACGCAGTATTTT. It is translated as CASRLAGGLGDTQYF.

The chain has TRBV7-3 and TRBJ2-1, with TRBD1 matching over 10 bases. V lost 5 bases, J lost 8 bases, and 9 bases stayed unmatched. The CDR3 length is 15 residues. Germline loops: CDR1 SGHTA, CDR2 FQGTGA. The CDR3 DNA sequence: TGTGCCAGCAGCCCGGGACAGGGGTTCCCCCATGAGCAGTTCTTC. As protein: CASSPGQGFPHEQFF.

The genes are TRBV18 and TRBJ1-1; 10 positions match TRBD1. The V gene's germline CDR1 is KGHSH and CDR2 LQKENI. CDR3 length: 13 residues. V gave up 8 bases and J gave up 4 bases; unmatched junction bases: 4. CDR3 DNA: TGTGCCAGCGCCGGGACAGGGGCCACTGAAGCTTTCTTT. Protein sequence: CASAGTGATEAFF. The full variable domain, with the rest looked up from reference TRBV18 and TRBJ1-1, is NAGVMQNPRHLVRRRGQEARLRCSPMKGHSHVYWYRQLPEEGLKFMVYLQKENIIDESGMPKERFSAEFPKEGPSILRIQQVVRGDSAAYFCASAGTGATEAFFGQGTRLTVV.

This rearrangement joins TRBV3-1 to TRBJ2-3; 8 positions agree with TRBD2. The CDR3 has 16 residues. Germline CDR1 and CDR2: LGHDT and YNNKEL (reference sequence). The junction had 8 bases not matched to a gene; V was cut back by 2 bases and J by 4 bases. This chain's CDR3 is CASSQLRGRYPDTQYF. The CDR3, as DNA: TGTGCCAGCAGCCAATTACGCGGGAGGTACCCAGATACGCAGTATTTT.

The chain joins TRBV12-3 or TRBV12-4 to TRBJ1-6; D gene unclear. The CDR3 extends over 15 amino acids. Trimming pared 6 bases from V and 0 bases from J, leaving 9 bases between. The CDR3, as DNA: TGTGCCAGCAGCGGAGGAGGCTCCTATAATTCACCCCTCCACTTT. Its protein is CASSGGGSYNSPLHF.

The chain combines TRBV7-2 with TRBJ2-1, with unresolved D. This CDR3 spans 13 amino acids. CDR1 is SGHTA and CDR2 is FQGNSA in the germline V gene. Deletions cut 8 bases from V and 6 bases from J, with 14 bases between. The CDR3 region is CASPWSFGNEQFF. The CDR3 nucleotides are TGTGCCAGCCCCTGGAGTTTCGGCAATGAGCAGTTCTTC.

The V gene is TRBV7-2, the J gene TRBJ2-2; TRBD2 matches 8 bases. The junction had 7 bases not matched to a gene; V was cut back by 5 bases and J by 8 bases. Germline CDR1 and CDR2: SGHTA and FQGNSA. There are 14 residues in the CDR3. CDR3 bases: TGTGCCAGCAGCGAGAAGCGGGGGTATGGGGAGCTGTTTTTT. It translates to CASSEKRGYGELFF. The full variable domain, rest sourced from reference TRBV7-2 and TRBJ2-2, is GAGVSQSPSNKVTEKGKDVELRCDPISGHTALYWYRQSLGQGLEFLIYFQGNSAPDKSGLPSDRFSAERTGGSVSTLTIQRTQQEDSAVYLCASSEKRGYGELFFGEGSRLTVL.

This clonotype was seen at least ten times. V usage is TRBV5-1 and J usage is TRBJ2-1; 10 positions agree with TRBD2. The V segment lost 1 base and the J segment 7 bases; nucleotides outside the gene matches: 11. From germline, CDR1 is SGHRS and CDR2 YFSETQ. This CDR3 spans 17 amino acids. CDR3 in amino acids: CASSLWVLAGDGNEQFF. The CDR3 bases are TGCGCCAGCAGCTTGTGGGTTCTAGCGGGAGATGGGAATGAGCAGTTCTTC.

This sequence joins TRBV20-1 and TRBJ1-2; D may be TRBD1 (5 bases). The CDR3 is made up of 12 amino acids. V was trimmed by 3 bases and J by 4 bases, leaving 9 bases between them. The germline V gene encodes CDR1 DFQATT and CDR2 SNEGSKA (reference sequence). For the CDR3, the DNA is TGCAGTGCTAGCGGGGGAGTCTATGGCTACACCTTC. Its translation is CSASGGVYGYTF.

CDR3 coding DNA: TGTGCCAGCAGCTCCCTTGGGACTAGCGACGATGAGCAGTTCTTC. Encoded protein: CASSSLGTSDDEQFF. The rearrangement uses TRBV9 and TRBJ2-1; 10 nucleotides line up with TRBD2. Per germline, CDR1 SGDLS and CDR2 YYNGEE. The V segment lost 4 bases and the J segment 8 bases; nucleotides outside the gene matches: 9. The CDR3 extends over 15 amino acids.

This clonotype was seen more than once but under ten times. This chain connects TRBV20-1 to TRBJ2-5; 8 bases are shared with TRBD2. CDR1 DFQATT and CDR2 SNEGSKA come from the germline V gene (reference sequence). There are 19 residues in the CDR3. V was clipped by 1 base and J by 5 bases; unmatched bases: 21. CDR3 in amino acids: CSARAPTGTSGVLTETQYF. DNA of the CDR3: TGCAGTGCTAGAGCCCCGACAGGTACTAGCGGAGTCCTTACGGAGACCCAGTACTTC.

The chain uses TRBV28 and TRBJ2-5; D possibly corresponds to TRBD2 (6 bases). The V gene lost 6 bases and the J gene lost 5 bases, with 22 bases spanning the gap. CDR1 is MDHEN and CDR2 is SYDVKM in the germline V gene. The CDR3 runs 16 residues. For the CDR3, the DNA is TGTGCCAGCAGCCGCGGTGTAGGAGGGGAGGAGGAGACCCAGTACTTC. It is translated as CASSRGVGGEEETQYF.

This clonotype has a handful of counts. The chain joins TRBV2 to TRBJ2-5; TRBD2 agrees at 9 bases. CDR1 and CDR2 from the germline V gene are SNHLY and FYNNEI. V was pared by 2 bases and J by 5 bases, with 9 bases of the junction left unmatched. The CDR3 is 16 residues long. CDR3 sequence reads: CASSEFLAGRRETQYF. As DNA, the CDR3 is TGTGCCAGCAGTGAATTCCTAGCGGGGCGCCGGGAGACCCAGTACTTC. Together with reference TRBV2 and TRBJ2-5, the CDR3 gives the full variable domain: EPEVTQTPSHQVTQMGQEVILRCVPISNHLYFYWYRQILGQKVEFLVSFYNNEISEKSEIFDDQFSVERPDGSNFTLKIRSTKLEDSAMYFCASSEFLAGRRETQYFGPGTRLLVL.

The chain links TRBV15 to TRBJ2-1; a weak D match, TRBD2 (6 bases). Trimming left V 0 bases short and J 9 bases short, with 18 bases between. Germline V gene lookup returns CDR1 LNHNV and CDR2 YYDKDF (reference sequence). The CDR3 loop spans 16 amino acids. The CDR3 DNA follows: TGTGCCACCAGCAGAGATCCGGGAGACCCTACAAGTGAGCAGTTCTTC. Encoded protein: CATSRDPGDPTSEQFF.

The chain links TRBV27 to TRBJ2-7, with D maybe TRBD2 (6 bases). Germline CDR1 and CDR2: MNHEY and SMNVEV (reference sequence). The germline V and J ends were trimmed by 4 bases and 4 bases, with 14 bases remaining between them. The CDR3 runs to 14 residues. As DNA, the CDR3 is TGTGCCAGCAGTTGGAGGGCGGGCCAGTACGAGCAGTACTTC. Protein sequence: CASSWRAGQYEQYF.

The chain has TRBV7-2 and TRBJ2-1; 7 positions match TRBD2. The CDR3 sequence is 15 residues long. V was pared by 5 bases and J by 3 bases, with 7 bases of the junction left unmatched. Germline V gene lookup returns CDR1 SGHTA and CDR2 FQGNSA. DNA for the CDR3: TGTGCCAGCAGCCCAAGCAGGGACTACTACAATGAGCAGTTCTTC. Protein: CASSPSRDYYNEQFF.

V gene TRBV6-1 combines with J gene TRBJ2-1; TRBD1 might be the D (6 bases). The V gene's germline CDR1 is MNHNS and CDR2 SASEGT. With 0 bases removed from V and 8 bases from J, the gap between germline ends came to 14 bases. The CDR3 has 15 residues. The chain's CDR3 is CASSEALTGFDEQFF. CDR3 sequence (DNA): TGTGCCAGCAGTGAAGCCCTTACAGGGTTTGATGAGCAGTTCTTC.

The chain is built from TRBV7-6 and TRBJ2-5, with TRBD2 matching 12 bases. The junction had 11 bases not matched to a gene; V was cut back by 0 bases and J by 0 bases. The CDR3 length is 20 residues. Per germline, CDR1 SGHVS and CDR2 FNYEAQ. The DNA for the CDR3 is TGTGCCAGCAGCTTAGCCCTCCCTAGCGGGAGGGCTTCGTACCAAGAGACCCAGTACTTC. Translated, it gives CASSLALPSGRASYQETQYF.

The rearrangement uses TRBV7-3 and TRBJ2-1, with 7 bases that match TRBD1. This CDR3 is 17 amino acids long. CDR1 and CDR2 from the germline V gene are SGHTA and FQGTGA. The trim removed 2 bases at V and 8 bases at J, leaving 15 bases unmatched. CDR3 amino acids: CASSLPGNGQAVHEQFF. The CDR3 nucleotides read TGTGCCAGCAGCTTACCGGGAAACGGACAGGCAGTTCATGAGCAGTTCTTC.

This chain uses TRBV4-1 with TRBJ2-7, with D possibly being TRBD2 (5 bases). The germline V gene encodes CDR1 MGHRA and CDR2 YSYEKL. The CDR3 consists of 15 residues. Trimming took off 0 bases at V and 2 bases at J, with 11 bases between the two ends. The CDR3 sequence: CASSQDFTEAYEQYV. DNA for the CDR3: TGCGCCAGCAGCCAAGATTTCACGGAGGCCTACGAGCAGTACGTC.

This clonotype was counted a few times. The chain has TRBV29-1 and TRBJ1-1; D is unclear. CDR3 length equals 10 residues. Germline V gives CDR1 SQVTM, CDR2 ANQGSEA. V lost 6 bases and J lost 11, with 13 bases in between. CDR3: CSVEEVLAFF. Written as DNA, the CDR3 is TGCAGCGTCGAGGAGGTATTGGCTTTCTTT.

The chain employs TRBV4-1 and TRBJ2-1, with 9 bases fitting TRBD1. The length of the CDR3 is 19 residues. In germline, CDR1 is MGHRA, CDR2 YSYEKL. With V trimmed by 0 bases and J by 1 base, 10 bases remained unmatched. The CDR3 bases are TGCGCCAGCAGCCAAGATAGAGGACAGGGGAGGGGGTCCTACAATGAGCAGTTCTTC. This encodes CASSQDRGQGRGSYNEQFF.